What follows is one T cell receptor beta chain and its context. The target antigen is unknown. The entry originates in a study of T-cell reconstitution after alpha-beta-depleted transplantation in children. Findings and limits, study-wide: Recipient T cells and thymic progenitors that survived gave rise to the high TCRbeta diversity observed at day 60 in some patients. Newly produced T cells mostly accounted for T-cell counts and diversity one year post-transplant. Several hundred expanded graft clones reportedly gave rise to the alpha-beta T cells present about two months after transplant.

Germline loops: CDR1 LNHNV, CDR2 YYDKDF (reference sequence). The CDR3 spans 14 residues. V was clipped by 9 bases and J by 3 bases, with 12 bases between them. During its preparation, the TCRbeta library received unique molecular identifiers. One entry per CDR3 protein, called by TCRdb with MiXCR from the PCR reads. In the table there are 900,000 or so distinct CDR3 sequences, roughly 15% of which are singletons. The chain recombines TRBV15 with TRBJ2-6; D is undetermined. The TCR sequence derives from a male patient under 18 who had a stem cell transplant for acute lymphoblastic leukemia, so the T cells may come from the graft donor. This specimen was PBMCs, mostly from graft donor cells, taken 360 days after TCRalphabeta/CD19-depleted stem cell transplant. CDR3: CATTWAVGANVLTF. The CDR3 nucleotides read TGTGCCACGACATGGGCCGTTGGGGCCAACGTCCTGACTTTC.